The 17 T cell receptor beta chains presented below share a single source sample, sequenced in a study of blood T cells in healthy people across ages. A J-beta primer mix and a sample-barcoded 5' primer were used in a second PCR of roughly 7 to 12 cycles. Each CDR3 protein is one row after TCRdb ran MiXCR on the 5' RACE reads. The sample gives 600,000 or so distinct CDR3 sequences, roughly 30% of which show up once; 15% to 19% is in the top ten. Sequencing used blood. The receptors come from a woman aged 80 or older in good health.

This chain joins TRBV7-9 and TRBJ1-2, with D possibly being TRBD1 (5 bases). The germline gives CDR1 SEHNR, CDR2 FQNEAQ (reference sequence). The CDR3 totals 14 residues. V lost 4 bases to trimming and J lost 8 bases, with 17 bases between them. The CDR3 spells CASSSPGSGRGYTF. The CDR3 DNA sequence: TGTGCCAGCAGCTCCCCAGGGTCAGGACGGGGCTACACCTTC.

The V call is TRBV20-1, the J call TRBJ2-5; D might be TRBD2 (5 bases). With 3 bases removed from V and 11 bases from J, the gap between germline ends came to 16 bases. The CDR3 covers 12 residues. Germline CDR1 reads DFQATT; CDR2 reads SNEGSKA (reference sequence). As DNA, the CDR3 is TGCAGTGCTAGTCTAGCCCCGGATGAGCAGTACTTC. This encodes CSASLAPDEQYF.

This clonotype appeared many times. The chain is built from TRBV20-1 and TRBJ1-2; 10 positions match TRBD1. The germline V gene encodes CDR1 DFQATT and CDR2 SNEGSKA (reference sequence). The CDR3 is 14 amino acids. Trimming at V came to 6 bases and at J to 8 bases, leaving 12 bases not matched to a gene. CDR3 DNA sequence: TGCAGTGCGACAATGCAGGACAGGGGGAGAGGCTACACCTTC. It translates to CSATMQDRGRGYTF.

The genes are TRBV20-1 and TRBJ1-1; 10 nucleotides align to TRBD1. This CDR3 spans 14 amino acids. Germline V gives CDR1 DFQATT, CDR2 SNEGSKA (reference sequence). J gave up 1 base and V 6 bases, and 5 bases lay outside the gene matches. CDR3 in DNA: TGCAGTGCCCCCCGGACAGGGGGGAACACTGAAGCTTTCTTT. Its protein is CSAPRTGGNTEAFF.

The sample holds many counts of this clonotype. The chain is built from TRBV19 and TRBJ2-7; possible D gene TRBD1, 5 bases. The ends were cut back, 3 bases at V and 0 bases at J, with 12 bases in the middle. This CDR3 has 15 amino acids. Germline V gene lookup returns CDR1 LNHDA and CDR2 SQIVND (reference sequence). DNA for the CDR3: TGTGCCAGTAGTATGACAGTTCTACTCTCCTACGAGCAGTACTTC. This encodes CASSMTVLLSYEQYF. Together with reference TRBV19 and TRBJ2-7, the CDR3 gives the full variable domain: DGGITQSPKYLFRKEGQNVTLSCEQNLNHDAMYWYRQDPGQGLRLIYYSQIVNDFQKGDIAEGYSVSREKKESFPLTVTSAQKNPTAFYLCASSMTVLLSYEQYFGPGTRLTVT.

A word on this clonotype: Just one base apart from a much larger clone, this may be a read error. This CDR3 fails to terminate in the conserved phenylalanine or tryptophan, so it likely reflects a read error. The V call is TRBV24-1, the J call TRBJ2-2; 7 positions agree with TRBD1. From germline, CDR1 is KGHDR and CDR2 SFDVKD. V trimming: 3 bases; J trimming: 3 bases; junction bases outside the gene matches: 3. The CDR3 has 15 residues. The CDR3 nucleotides are TGTGCCACCAGTGATCGGGGACAGCACACCGGGGAGCTGTTTTTG. This codes for CATSDRGQHTGELFL.

This clonotype was recorded a few times. The CDR3 DNA follows: TGTGCCAGCAGCTCGCCAGGGGCAAGTGAGCAGTTCTTC. This encodes CASSSPGASEQFF. The V call is TRBV7-9, the J call TRBJ2-1, with D maybe TRBD1 (6 bases). Germline-derived CDR1 and CDR2 are SEHNR and FQNEAQ (reference sequence). The CDR3 is 13 amino acids. The germline V and J ends were trimmed by 4 bases and 9 bases, with 13 bases remaining between them.

Ten or more counts support this clonotype. The V gene is TRBV5-1, the J gene TRBJ2-5; 7 bases are a match to TRBD1. V trimming: 4 bases; J trimming: 4 bases; junction bases outside the gene matches: 13. This CDR3 contains 16 residues. The germline V gene has CDR1 SGHRS and CDR2 YFSETQ. CDR3 in amino acids: CASSITGAEKGETQYF. For the CDR3, the DNA is TGCGCCAGCAGCATTACAGGGGCCGAAAAGGGAGAGACCCAGTACTTC.

This clonotype was seen ten or more times. The rearrangement uses TRBV21-1 and TRBJ2-6; the table assigns TRBD1, which was not confirmed against the DNA. TRBV21-1 counts as a pseudogene. This CDR3 spans 17 amino acids. The DNA for the CDR3 is TGTGCCAGCGGGGGGGACCGAAAAAAGTCGGGGGCCAACGTCCTGACTTTC. Translating it yields CASGGDRKKSGANVLTF.

This clonotype was seen only a few times. The chain employs TRBV6-6 and TRBJ2-5; D is unresolved. CDR3 size: 12 residues. The germline V gene has CDR1 MNHNY and CDR2 SVGAGI (reference sequence). V lost 8 bases and J lost 5, with 12 bases in between. CDR3 nucleotide sequence: TGTGCCAGCTGGACCCCCGTTGAGACCCAGTACTTC. It is translated as CASWTPVETQYF.

V usage is TRBV7-9 and J usage is TRBJ2-1; D tentatively fits TRBD1 or TRBD2 (5 bases each). With 7 bases removed from V and 8 bases from J, the gap between germline ends came to 21 bases. This CDR3 has 15 residues. Germline V gene sequence: CDR1 SEHNR, CDR2 FQNEAQ (reference sequence). CDR3 sequence: CASKTGAGSFHEQFF. CDR3 bases: TGTGCCAGCAAGACCGGGGCAGGGAGCTTTCATGAGCAGTTCTTC.

This chain joins TRBV6-2 or TRBV6-3 and TRBJ2-1; 8 nucleotides agree with TRBD1. Trimming took 6 bases from V and 6 from J; bases not matched to a gene: 7. Germline CDR1 and CDR2: MNHEY and SVGEGT. There are 14 residues in the CDR3. The CDR3 DNA reads TGTGCCAGCAGGCCAGGGGGCGCAATCAATGAGCAGTTCTTC. This translates into CASRPGGAINEQFF.

This clonotype came up a few times. The chain joins TRBV6-1 to TRBJ1-1, with a possible D match to TRBD1 (6 bases). Germline CDR1 and CDR2: MNHNS and SASEGT. Trimming took off 3 bases at V and 3 bases at J, with 17 bases between the two ends. The CDR3 runs 16 residues. The DNA for the CDR3 is TGTGCCAGCAGTGAGGGGGCGAACAGGGCGTACACTGAAGCTTTCTTT. Its translation is CASSEGANRAYTEAFF.

This clonotype has a count of ten or more. The V call is TRBV7-9, the J call TRBJ2-6, with D perhaps TRBD2 (6 bases). Trimming left V 11 bases short and J 0 bases short, with 17 bases between. Germline lookup yields CDR1 SEHNR and CDR2 FQNEAQ (reference sequence). CDR3 length: 16 residues. CDR3 in amino acids: CAGYRDSPSGANVLTF. The CDR3 bases are TGTGCCGGATACCGGGACTCTCCCTCTGGGGCCAACGTCCTGACTTTC.

This clonotype was seen many times. The chain is built from TRBV4-2 and TRBJ1-2; 7 bases match TRBD1. This CDR3 region has 14 residues. V was clipped by 6 bases and J by 5 bases; unmatched bases: 9. Germline CDR1 LGHNA, CDR2 YNFKEQ. The CDR3 region is CASSLPGQKYGYTF. The CDR3 coding sequence is TGTGCCAGCAGTCTACCGGGACAGAAATATGGCTACACCTTC.

V is TRBV20-1 and J is TRBJ1-1, with a tentative D call TRBD1 (6 bases). The CDR3 is made up of 13 amino acids. Germline CDR1 DFQATT, CDR2 SNEGSKA (reference sequence). Trimming removed 4 bases at V and 4 bases at J, with 13 bases between. CDR3 sequence reads: CSATRGGGTEAFF. The DNA of the CDR3 is TGCAGTGCTACCCGGGGAGGGGGCACTGAAGCTTTCTTT.

This clonotype was observed many times. The rearrangement joins TRBV7-3 to TRBJ1-1, with TRBD1 matching 8 bases. The CDR3 sequence is 13 residues long. Unmatched junction bases numbered 6, after V lost 8 bases and J lost 4 bases. Germline V gene sequence: CDR1 SGHTA, CDR2 FQGTGA. As DNA, the CDR3 is TGTGCCAGCTCCCGACAGGGGATCACTGAAGCTTTCTTT. This encodes CASSRQGITEAFF.